Presented here are 21 T cell receptor beta chains from one specimen sequenced in a study of OX40 agonist ivuxolimab in advanced cancers. Repertoires were generated with immunoSEQ multiplex PCR, while TCRdb's copy carries only in-frame clones and drops some. The sample has about 29,000 clones, approximately 91% seen once. The specimen was CD4+ or CD8+ T cells sorted from blood, collected in a trial of the OX40 agonist ivuxolimab. The receptors were gathered from an adult with an advanced solid tumor such as melanoma, head and neck, liver or kidney cancer.

This chain joins TRBV4-3 and TRBJ1-1; the match to TRBD1 covers 8 bases. The CDR3 sequence is 16 residues long. The V gene's germline CDR1 is LGHNA and CDR2 YSLEER. V gave up 0 bases and J gave up 8 bases; unmatched junction bases: 11. CDR3 coding DNA: TGCGCCAGCAGCCAAGATCGGGCGAGCTGGACAGGGGAAGCTTTCTTT. It specifies CASSQDRASWTGEAFF.

This clone occurred a few times. This chain links TRBV29-1 with TRBJ2-1; 7 nucleotides line up with TRBD1. The CDR3 sequence is 16 residues long. CDR1 SQVTM and CDR2 ANQGSEA come from the germline V gene. Trimming at V came to 7 bases and at J to 0 bases, leaving 12 bases not matched to a gene. DNA for the CDR3: TGCAGCGCAGACGGTAGAACAGGGGTCTCCTACAATGAGCAGTTCTTC. Encoded protein: CSADGRTGVSYNEQFF.

The chain couples TRBV4-1 to TRBJ2-7; TRBD2 agrees at 7 bases. CDR3 size: 17 residues. V lost 0 bases to trimming and J lost 3 bases; unmatched junction nucleotides: 11. CDR1 MGHRA and CDR2 YSYEKL come from the germline V gene. The CDR3 here is CASSQDSVAAGIYEQYF. The CDR3 DNA reads TGCGCCAGCAGCCAAGATTCAGTTGCAGCGGGAATCTACGAGCAGTACTTC.

The V call is TRBV6-1, the J call TRBJ1-2; a weak D match, TRBD1 (5 bases). V was pared by 2 bases and J by 0 bases, with 7 bases between. CDR1 is MNHNS, CDR2 SASEGT, per germline. This CDR3 has 14 residues. The CDR3 nucleotides read TGTGCCAGCAGTGAACAGGGCGCTAACTATGGCTACACCTTC. Translation: CASSEQGANYGYTF.

The chain has TRBV9 and TRBJ2-1; TRBD2 agrees at 9 bases. The V gene's germline CDR1 is SGDLS and CDR2 YYNGEE. Trimming cost V 0 bases and J 7 bases; bases outside gene matches: 8. The CDR3 has 16 residues. This CDR3 is CASSVGLAGKENEQFF. CDR3 DNA: TGTGCCAGCAGCGTAGGCCTAGCGGGGAAGGAGAATGAGCAGTTCTTC.

The chain joins TRBV19 to TRBJ1-1; D is undetermined. The CDR3 totals 14 residues. Trimming stripped 7 bases from V and 1 base from J, with 13 bases between. In germline, CDR1 is LNHDA, CDR2 SQIVND (reference sequence). In nucleotides, the CDR3 is TGTGCCAGTATTCTCGGGCGGGGGAACACTGAAGCTTTCTTT. Its translation is CASILGRGNTEAFF.

This sequence joins TRBV6-1 and TRBJ2-1; 7 nucleotides line up with TRBD2. This CDR3 spans 13 amino acids. The V gene's germline CDR1 is MNHNS and CDR2 SASEGT. Unmatched junction bases numbered 4, after V lost 8 bases and J lost 3 bases. The CDR3 here is CASLKRGYNEQFF. The CDR3, as DNA: TGTGCCAGCTTGAAGCGGGGCTACAATGAGCAGTTCTTC.

The genes are TRBV5-5 and TRBJ1-4; 7 nucleotides line up with TRBD1. CDR1 is SGHKS and CDR2 is YYEKEE in the germline V gene (reference sequence). This CDR3 is 15 amino acids long. With V trimmed by 1 base and J by 7 bases, 7 bases remained unmatched. CDR3 amino acids: CASSLNRGRVEKLFF. The CDR3 DNA reads TGTGCCAGCAGCTTGAATAGGGGGCGCGTTGAAAAACTGTTTTTT.

The chain combines TRBV29-1 with TRBJ1-1; D is ambiguous. With 5 bases removed from V and 4 bases from J, the gap between germline ends came to 8 bases. In germline, CDR1 is SQVTM, CDR2 ANQGSEA. The CDR3 is 11 amino acids. CDR3 region: CSVRGFTEAFF. In nucleotides, the CDR3 is TGCAGCGTTCGGGGATTCACTGAAGCTTTCTTT.

The chain joins TRBV4-1 to TRBJ1-1; 9 bases line up with TRBD1. Trimming removed 3 bases from V and 4 bases from J; junction bases left unmatched: 6. Per germline, CDR1 MGHRA and CDR2 YSYEKL. The CDR3 is made up of 15 amino acids. This CDR3 reads CASSQTRDRVTEAFF. CDR3 DNA sequence: TGCGCCAGCAGCCAGACCCGGGACAGGGTCACTGAAGCTTTCTTT.

The chain combines TRBV9 with TRBJ2-3; TRBD1 might be the D (6 bases). The germline V and J ends were trimmed by 3 bases and 4 bases, with 18 bases remaining between them. In germline, CDR1 is SGDLS, CDR2 YYNGEE. CDR3 length: 16 amino acids. Here the CDR3 DNA reads TGTGCCAGCAGCGAAACAGGGACGCTCAGTGCAGATACGCAGTATTTT. Translating it yields CASSETGTLSADTQYF.

CDR3 protein: CASSYLASDEQFF. The CDR3 DNA is TGTGCCAGCAGTTACTTGGCATCCGATGAGCAGTTCTTC. The chain recombines TRBV6-6 with TRBJ2-1; no definite D call. The V gene lost 1 base and the J gene lost 8 bases, with 9 bases spanning the gap. The CDR3 runs to 13 residues. CDR1 MNHNY and CDR2 SVGAGI come from the germline V gene (reference sequence).

The sample holds one count of this clone. The chain joins TRBV7-6 to TRBJ2-7; 8 nucleotides match TRBD1. The CDR3 spans 12 residues. The germline V gene has CDR1 SGHVS and CDR2 FNYEAQ. V was clipped by 9 bases and J by 4 bases; unmatched bases: 5. The CDR3 bases are TGTGCCAGTGAGGGACAGGAATACGAGCAGTACTTC. It yields the protein CASEGQEYEQYF. Supplemented by reference TRBV7-6 and TRBJ2-7, the full variable domain reads GAGVSQSPRYKVTKRGQDVALRCDPISGHVSLYWYRQALGQGPEFLTYFNYEAQQDKSGLPNDRFSAERPEGSISTLTIQRTEQRDSAMYRCASEGQEYEQYFGPGTRLTVT.

V usage is TRBV14 and J usage is TRBJ2-7, with no clear D. The V gene's germline CDR1 is SGHDN and CDR2 FVKESK. The V and J ends lost 4 bases and 3 bases respectively, with 7 bases between them. CDR3 length: 12 amino acids. The CDR3 region is CASSPANYEQYF. The CDR3 DNA follows: TGTGCCAGCAGCCCAGCAAACTACGAGCAGTACTTC.

The genes are TRBV10-1 and TRBJ2-1; 7 bases agree with TRBD2. CDR3 size: 15 residues. J gave up 8 bases and V 2 bases, and 9 bases lay outside the gene matches. Germline CDR1 is WNHNN and CDR2 is SYGVQD (reference sequence). The CDR3 bases are TGCGCCAGCAGTGAGGGGACTAAAGGATCGGATGAGCAGTTCTTC. It specifies CASSEGTKGSDEQFF.

This chain connects TRBV4-3 to TRBJ1-2; no firm D call. The germline gives CDR1 LGHNA, CDR2 YSLEER. Trimming cost V 1 base and J 2 bases, with 5 bases left between them. CDR3 length: 13 residues. DNA for the CDR3: TGCGCCAGCAGCCAAGTCTCAAACTATGGCTACACCTTC. Encoded protein: CASSQVSNYGYTF.

The chain links TRBV27 to TRBJ2-5; possible D gene TRBD1, 6 bases. The J call may be in error: the DNA end matches TRBJ2-7 better. Looked up from germline, CDR1 is MNHEY and CDR2 is SMNVEV (reference sequence). This CDR3 has 14 amino acids. The CDR3 DNA sequence: TGTGCCAGCAGTTACCGGGACAACTCCTACGAGCAGTACTTC. Its translation: CASSYRDNSYEQYF.

V gene TRBV7-6 combines with J gene TRBJ1-1; no definite D call. The V and J ends lost 4 bases and 1 base respectively, with 7 bases between them. The CDR3 spans 13 residues. From germline, CDR1 is SGHVS and CDR2 FNYEAQ. The CDR3 region has the DNA TGTGCCAGCAGCTCACACACGAACACTGAAGCTTTCTTT. Residues: CASSSHTNTEAFF.

Concerning this clone itself: The same CDR3 arises from other DNA sequences in this sample as well. The genes are TRBV10-3 and TRBJ2-2; D may be TRBD2 (5 bases). CDR1 is ENHRY, CDR2 SYGVKD, per germline. This CDR3 contains 18 residues. V was trimmed by 6 bases and J by 0 bases, leaving 20 bases between them. The CDR3 coding sequence is TGTGCCATCAGATCGGACTTAGCGTCGACCGCGAACACCGGGGAGCTGTTTTTT. Protein product: CAIRSDLASTANTGELFF.

This chain uses TRBV6-6 with TRBJ1-2; weak D call: TRBD1 (6 bases). V lost 4 bases, J lost 0 bases, and 15 bases lay in between. This CDR3 spans 16 amino acids. The germline gives CDR1 MNHNY, CDR2 SVGAGI (reference sequence). The CDR3 nucleotides read TGTGCCAGCAGTTGGAGGGACACCCGAGCTAACTATGGCTACACCTTC. Translating it yields CASSWRDTRANYGYTF.

This clone occurred a few times. The genes are TRBV11-2 and TRBJ2-7; D perhaps matches TRBD1 (5 bases). Between the trimmed V and J ends, which lost 0 bases and 2 bases, there was a span of 11 bases. This CDR3 is built from 15 residues. Germline CDR1 SGHAT, CDR2 FQNNGV. The CDR3 sequence: CASSLDGDRTYEQYF. CDR3 sequence (DNA): TGTGCCAGCAGCTTAGATGGCGACAGAACCTACGAGCAGTACTTC.